This TCR beta chain stems from a study of T cell repertoires in cytomegalovirus infection. Turning to the study itself: The public TCR beta signatures pointed to both CMV infection and matching HLA type.

The CDR3 is 13 residues long. Trimming pared 9 bases from V and 5 bases from J, leaving 16 bases between. Germline V gene lookup returns CDR1 MNHEY and CDR2 SMNVEV (reference sequence). Remarks on this clonotype: Its antigen is undetermined.

Using its own MiXCR run on the reads, TCRdb lists one record per CDR3 protein. The sample has approximately 700,000 distinct CDR3 sequences; about 40% are singletons. General observations from the study: What dominated the ex vivo response were HLA-C-restricted CMV-specific TCR beta clonotypes.

This TCR derives from a human donor in good health (CMV status not recorded). Some clones in this sample may be carry-over from other donors' samples. The sequenced sample consisted of PBMCs. This chain connects TRBV27 to TRBJ1-1; the D is unclear. Here the CDR3 DNA reads TGTGCCAGTGGTGTCGGAGTCCGGACTGAAGCTTTCTTT. It yields the protein CASGVGVRTEAFF.